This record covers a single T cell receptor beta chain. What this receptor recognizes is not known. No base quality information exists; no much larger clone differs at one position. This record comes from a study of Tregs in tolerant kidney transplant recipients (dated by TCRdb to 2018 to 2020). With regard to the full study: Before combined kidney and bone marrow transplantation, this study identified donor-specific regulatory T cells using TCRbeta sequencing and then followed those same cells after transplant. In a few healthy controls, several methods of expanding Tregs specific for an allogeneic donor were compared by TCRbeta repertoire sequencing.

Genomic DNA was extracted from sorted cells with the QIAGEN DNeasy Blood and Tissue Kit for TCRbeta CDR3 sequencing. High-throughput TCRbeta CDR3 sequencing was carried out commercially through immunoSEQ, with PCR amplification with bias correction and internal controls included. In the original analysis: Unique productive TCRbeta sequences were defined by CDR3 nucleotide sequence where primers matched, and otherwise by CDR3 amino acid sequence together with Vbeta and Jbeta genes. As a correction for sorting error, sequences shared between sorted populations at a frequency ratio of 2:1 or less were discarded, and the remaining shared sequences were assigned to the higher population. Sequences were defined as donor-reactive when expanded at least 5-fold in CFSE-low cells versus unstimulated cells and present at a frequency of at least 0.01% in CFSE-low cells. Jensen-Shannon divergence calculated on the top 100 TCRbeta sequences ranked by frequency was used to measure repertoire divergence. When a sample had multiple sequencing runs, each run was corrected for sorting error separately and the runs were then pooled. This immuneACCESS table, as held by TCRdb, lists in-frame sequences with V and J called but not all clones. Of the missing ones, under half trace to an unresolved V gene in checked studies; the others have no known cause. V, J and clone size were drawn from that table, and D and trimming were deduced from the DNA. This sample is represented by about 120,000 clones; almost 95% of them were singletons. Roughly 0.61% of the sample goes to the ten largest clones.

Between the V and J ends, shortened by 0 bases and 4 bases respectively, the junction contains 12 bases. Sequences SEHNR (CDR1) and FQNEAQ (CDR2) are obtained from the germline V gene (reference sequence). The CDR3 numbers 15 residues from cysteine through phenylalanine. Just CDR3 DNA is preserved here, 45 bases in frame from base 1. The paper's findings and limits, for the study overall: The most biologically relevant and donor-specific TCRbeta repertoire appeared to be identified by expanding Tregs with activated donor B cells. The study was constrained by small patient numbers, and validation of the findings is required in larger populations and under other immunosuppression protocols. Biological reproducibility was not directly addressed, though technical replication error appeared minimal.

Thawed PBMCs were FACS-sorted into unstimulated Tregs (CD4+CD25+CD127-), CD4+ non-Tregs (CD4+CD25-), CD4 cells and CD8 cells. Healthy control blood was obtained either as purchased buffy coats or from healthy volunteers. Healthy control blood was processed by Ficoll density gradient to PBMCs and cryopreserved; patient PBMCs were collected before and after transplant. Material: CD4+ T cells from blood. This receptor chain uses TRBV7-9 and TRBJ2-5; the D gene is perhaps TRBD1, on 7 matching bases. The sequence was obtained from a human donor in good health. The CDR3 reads CASSLAGGGRETQYF. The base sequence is TGTGCCAGCAGCTTAGCCGGAGGGGGCCGAGAGACCCAGTACTTC. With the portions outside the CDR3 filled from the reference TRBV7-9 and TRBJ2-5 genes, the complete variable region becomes DTGVSQNPRHKITKRGQNVTFRCDPISEHNRLYWYRQTLGQGPEFLTYFQNEAQLEKSRLLSDRFSAERPKGSFSTLEIQRTEQGDSAMYLCASSLAGGGRETQYFGPGTRLLVL.